The rows below give T cell receptor beta chains drawn from one sample of a study of control samples from healthy donors and cancer patients. This table comes from immunoSEQ multiplex PCR, and its TCRdb copy is limited to in-frame clones, with some not included. This table has 350,000 to 450,000 clones, about 93% appearing once. The sequenced material came from PBMCs. The receptors stem from a middle-aged man with head and neck cancer. The CDR3 runs from the conserved cysteine through the conserved F or W. The order of the fields is V gene, clone size, J gene, D gene, CDR3 protein, CDR3 DNA. The D gene is left open where the match is weak. Size is omitted from some rows. Given values are once, few, many or a class for expanded clones.

TRBV27,-,TRBJ2-3,-,CASSLRAGRISTDTQYF,TGTGCCAGCAGTTTAAGGGCAGGGCGGATTAGCACAGATACGCAGTATTTT
TRBV4-1,-,TRBJ2-1,-,CASSLPSYTSYNEQFF,TGCGCCAGCAGCCTACCATCCTACACCTCCTACAATGAGCAGTTCTTC
TRBV7-9,-,TRBJ2-1,-,CASSLGQIYNEQFF,TGTGCCAGCAGCTTAGGACAGATCTACAATGAGCAGTTCTTC
TRBV27,-,TRBJ1-5,-,CASSEGGQPQHF,TGTGCCAGCAGCGAGGGGGGTCAGCCCCAGCATTTT
TRBV28,-,TRBJ2-7,TRBD2,CASTPGAGGAYEQYF,TGTGCCAGCACCCCAGGAGCGGGAGGGGCCTACGAGCAGTACTTC
TRBV7-2,few,TRBJ1-5,TRBD1,CASSGTGEGSNQPQHF,TGTGCCAGCAGCGGGACAGGGGAAGGTAGCAATCAGCCCCAGCATTTT
TRBV28,-,TRBJ2-3,-,CASSPRAQGGNTDTQYF,TGTGCCAGCAGCCCCAGGGCCCAGGGTGGAAACACAGATACGCAGTATTTT
TRBV24-1,once,TRBJ2-3,-,CATSDPRASTDTQYF,TGTGCCACCAGTGATCCCCGGGCTAGCACAGATACGCAGTATTTT
TRBV6-2/TRBV6-3,-,TRBJ2-5,-,CASSYKGETQYF,TGTGCCAGCAGTTATAAGGGAGAGACCCAGTACTTC
TRBV4-1,-,TRBJ1-1,-,CASSQTRGVGTNTEAFF,TGCGCCAGCAGCCAAACACGGGGGGTTGGGACGAACACTGAAGCTTTCTTT
TRBV19,-,TRBJ2-1,TRBD2,CASSKLAGGIGEQFF,TGTGCCAGTAGTAAACTAGCGGGGGGCATAGGTGAGCAGTTCTTC
TRBV5-1,-,TRBJ2-7,-,CASSFGQALYEQYF,TGCGCCAGCAGCTTTGGGCAGGCCCTCTACGAGCAGTACTTC
TRBV15,-,TRBJ2-5,TRBD1,CATSRDDRGQSETQYF,TGTGCCACCAGCAGAGACGACAGGGGGCAATCGGAGACCCAGTACTTC
TRBV15,-,TRBJ1-1,-,CATSRVWGFEAFF,TGTGCCACCAGCAGAGTTTGGGGGTTTGAAGCTTTCTTT
TRBV30,-,TRBJ1-4,-,CAWIAPRTGTNEKLFF,TGTGCCTGGATTGCTCCGCGCACAGGGACTAATGAAAAACTGTTTTTT
TRBV5-4,-,TRBJ1-4,-,CASSIKVPANEKLFF,TGTGCCAGCAGTATCAAGGTTCCGGCTAATGAAAAACTGTTTTTT